These 29 T cell receptor beta chains share one sample of origin, sequenced in a study of T cells in Graves' hyperthyroidism and ophthalmopathy. The investigators amplified TCR beta CDR3 regions from RNA transcripts. The HTBI set primed first-round TCR CDR3 RT-PCR. TCRdb ran MiXCR on the multiplex PCR reads and lists one entry per CDR3 protein. The repertoire holds 300,000 to 350,000 distinct CDR3 sequences, with over 11% as singletons. The sequencing input was blood. These receptors were taken from a woman aged 25-40 years with Graves' hyperthyroidism.

A few counts support this clonotype. The chain has TRBV6-1 and TRBJ1-5; TRBD1 might be the D (6 bases). The CDR3 is 15 amino acids. Trimming stripped 6 bases from V and 5 bases from J, with 17 bases between. Germline-derived CDR1 and CDR2 are MNHNS and SASEGT. The CDR3 DNA is TGTGCCAGCAGATACAGGGTGGGGTCGGATCAGCCCCAGCATTTT. Translating it yields CASRYRVGSDQPQHF.

This clonotype was observed many times. The J gene is TRBJ2-5, the V gene TRBV7-9; D unresolved. From germline, CDR1 is SEHNR and CDR2 FQNEAQ (reference sequence). The length of the CDR3 is 14 residues. V was shortened by 1 base and J by 0 bases, with 6 bases between the two germline ends. CDR3 nucleotide sequence: TGTGCCAGCAGCTTAGGGGGATACCAAGAGACCCAGTACTTC. Residues: CASSLGGYQETQYF.

As concerns this clonotype: A read error is possible here, since a much larger clone lies one base away. The V and J genes are TRBV11-1 and TRBJ2-1; 11 bases match TRBD2. The length of the CDR3 is 15 residues. Per germline, CDR1 SGHAT and CDR2 FQDESV (reference sequence). Trimming removed 1 base from V and 10 bases from J; junction bases left unmatched: 6. CDR3 DNA: TGTGCCAGCAGCTTAGAACTAGCGGGAGCAGAAGAGCAGTTCTTC. It specifies CASSLELAGAEEQFF.

The V gene is TRBV19, the J gene TRBJ1-5; possible D gene TRBD1, 5 bases. Germline values: CDR1 LNHDA, CDR2 SQIVND (reference sequence). This CDR3 region has 15 residues. The V end lost 7 bases, the J end lost 3 bases, and 16 bases lay between the germline ends. The CDR3 loop is CASTSDNLSNQPQHF. CDR3 coding DNA: TGTGCCAGTACATCGGACAATCTCTCCAATCAGCCCCAGCATTTT.

In this sample, this clonotype turned up a few times. The chain is built from TRBV7-2 and TRBJ2-1; TRBD2 is a possible D gene (5 bases). The V and J ends lost 3 bases and 8 bases respectively, with 11 bases between them. CDR3 length equals 13 residues. Germline assignment: CDR1 SGHTA and CDR2 FQGNSA. CDR3 in amino acids: CASSFDYGDEQFF. In nucleotides, the CDR3 is TGTGCCAGCAGCTTTGACTATGGGGATGAGCAGTTCTTC.

The chain employs TRBV5-5 and TRBJ2-1, with D unresolved. This CDR3 is built from 16 residues. V was clipped by 3 bases and J by 0 bases, with 13 bases between them. Looked up from germline, CDR1 is SGHKS and CDR2 is YYEKEE (reference sequence). The CDR3 spells CASSSGSLLSYNEQFF. Written as DNA, the CDR3 is TGTGCCAGCAGCTCTGGGTCTCTACTCTCCTACAATGAGCAGTTCTTC.

This clonotype was seen ten or more times. The CDR3 DNA follows: TGCGCCAGCAGCCAAGACGGGGGCCACACCGGGGAGCTGTTTTTT. It is translated as CASSQDGGHTGELFF. The V and J genes are TRBV4-3 and TRBJ2-2; either TRBD1 or TRBD2 may fit D (6 bases each). The CDR3 consists of 15 residues. The germline CDR1 and CDR2 sequences are LGHNA and YSLEER. Trimming cost V 0 bases and J 3 bases, with 8 bases left between them.

In this sample, this clonotype turned up a few times. The CDR3 spells CASKSDSYSNQPQHF. DNA of the CDR3: TGTGCCAGTAAGTCTGACAGCTATAGCAATCAGCCCCAGCATTTT. This chain joins TRBV19 and TRBJ1-5, with D possibly being TRBD1 (5 bases). This CDR3 comprises 15 residues. The V gene's germline CDR1 is LNHDA and CDR2 SQIVND (reference sequence). V was cut by 7 bases and J by 0 bases, with 13 bases left in between.

This clonotype was seen more than once but under ten times. The gene calls are TRBV7-2 and TRBJ2-4; tentative D call: TRBD1 (6 bases). The CDR3 has 15 residues. Trimming cost V 5 bases and J 1 base, with 12 bases left between them. Germline CDR1 reads SGHTA; CDR2 reads FQGNSA. The CDR3, as DNA: TGTGCCAGCAGCCGCGGACAGTTTGCCAAAAACATTCAGTACTTC. Its protein is CASSRGQFAKNIQYF.

This clonotype was counted many times. This chain uses TRBV24-1 with TRBJ2-1; unclear D gene. This CDR3 has 13 residues. Trimming took off 1 base at V and 9 bases at J, with 9 bases between the two ends. Germline lookup yields CDR1 KGHDR and CDR2 SFDVKD. The CDR3 protein is CATSDFRNPEQFF. The CDR3 DNA sequence: TGTGCCACCAGTGATTTCAGAAACCCTGAGCAGTTCTTC.

The chain employs TRBV4-2 and TRBJ2-2; D is unclear. Trimming removed 4 bases at V and 0 bases at J, with 12 bases between. This CDR3 has 16 amino acids. Germline lookup yields CDR1 LGHNA and CDR2 YNFKEQ. This CDR3 is CASSLRPTANTGELFF. The CDR3 DNA is TGTGCCAGCAGCCTCCGACCGACCGCGAACACCGGGGAGCTGTTTTTT.

The chain employs TRBV7-8 and TRBJ2-7; TRBD2 aligns across 8 bases. From germline, CDR1 is SGHVS and CDR2 FQNEAQ. This CDR3 contains 13 residues. J was trimmed by 7 bases and V by 2 bases; bases with no gene match: 4. CDR3 sequence (DNA): TGTGCCAGCAGCTTATTGGCTAGCGGGGAGCAGTACTTC. Its protein is CASSLLASGEQYF.

The V gene is TRBV28, the J gene TRBJ2-7, with D perhaps matching TRBD1 (7 bases). Looked up from germline, CDR1 is MDHEN and CDR2 is SYDVKM. The germline V and J ends were trimmed by 8 bases and 6 bases, with 17 bases remaining between them. The CDR3 loop spans 13 amino acids. The CDR3 loop is CASLQGRKGEQYF. CDR3 nucleotides: TGTGCCAGCTTACAGGGGAGGAAGGGCGAGCAGTACTTC.

This sequence joins TRBV4-2 and TRBJ2-1; possibly TRBD1 for D (6 bases). V lost 3 bases and J 7 bases, leaving 13 bases between the germline ends. The V gene's germline CDR1 is LGHNA and CDR2 YNFKEQ. The length of the CDR3 is 14 residues. The CDR3 region has the DNA TGTGCCAGCAGCCAGGTTGTGGGGGCAAATGAGCAGTTCTTC. It translates to CASSQVVGANEQFF.

V gene TRBV2 combines with J gene TRBJ2-1; TRBD2 agrees at 14 bases. The CDR3 sequence is 16 residues long. From germline, CDR1 is SNHLY and CDR2 FYNNEI. J was trimmed by 7 bases and V by 3 bases; bases with no gene match: 5. CDR3 DNA: TGTGCCAGCAGTGAGGCGGGACTAGCGGGAGCGAATGAGCAGTTCTTC. Translation: CASSEAGLAGANEQFF. Together with reference TRBV2 and TRBJ2-1, the CDR3 gives the full variable domain: EPEVTQTPSHQVTQMGQEVILRCVPISNHLYFYWYRQILGQKVEFLVSFYNNEISEKSEIFDDQFSVERPDGSNFTLKIRSTKLEDSAMYFCASSEAGLAGANEQFFGPGTRLTVL.

This clonotype was observed at least ten times. The chain has TRBV11-2 and TRBJ2-7; D is uncertain. CDR3 length: 12 residues. From germline, CDR1 is SGHAT and CDR2 FQNNGV. V was pared by 3 bases and J by 7 bases, with 10 bases between. CDR3 sequence reads: CASSLSLSEQYF. The CDR3 nucleotides are TGTGCCAGCAGCTTGTCGTTAAGTGAGCAGTACTTC.

This clonotype was detected ten times or more. The chain carries TRBV20-1 and TRBJ2-5; D remains unclear. The CDR3 spans 10 residues. Trimming shortened V by 1 base and J by 4 bases, and 1 base separated the two germline ends. From germline, CDR1 is DFQATT and CDR2 SNEGSKA (reference sequence). The CDR3 sequence: CSARAETQYF. As DNA, the CDR3 is TGCAGTGCTAGAGCAGAGACCCAGTACTTC.

The V call is TRBV14, the J call TRBJ1-1, with a possible D match to TRBD1 (5 bases). CDR1 and CDR2 (germline): SGHDN, FVKESK. The V end was cut by 2 bases, the J end by 6 bases, with 16 bases between. The CDR3 totals 15 residues. The CDR3 coding sequence is TGTGCCAGCAGCCAAACCAGCCGGGGCCGCCCTGAAGCTTTCTTT. Amino acid sequence: CASSQTSRGRPEAFF.

CDR3 sequence reads: CASSPSEGTLHF. The CDR3 DNA is TGTGCCAGCTCACCATCGGAGGGGACCCTCCACTTT. V and J are TRBV18 and TRBJ1-6; D perhaps matches TRBD1 (5 bases). V gave up 2 bases and J gave up 14 bases, with 10 bases separating them. Germline CDR1 and CDR2: KGHSH and LQKENI. The CDR3 has 12 amino acids.

This clonotype was detected many times. The chain has TRBV6-1 and TRBJ2-7, with D perhaps TRBD1 (6 bases). CDR1 MNHNS and CDR2 SASEGT come from the germline V gene. CDR3 size: 12 residues. Trimming removed 8 bases from V and 3 bases from J, with 11 bases in between. The CDR3 protein is CASLGHIYEQYF. The CDR3 nucleotides read TGTGCCAGCCTGGGACACATCTACGAGCAGTACTTC.

This clonotype was observed many times. V is TRBV28 and J is TRBJ1-1; perhaps TRBD1 as D (5 bases). The length of the CDR3 is 13 residues. The germline V gene has CDR1 MDHEN and CDR2 SYDVKM. The chain's CDR3 is CATGGVSFAEAFF. The CDR3 coding sequence is TGTGCTACGGGGGGGGTTTCGTTCGCTGAAGCTTTCTTT.

This clonotype was recorded at least ten times. The chain recombines TRBV6-1 with TRBJ2-7, with D tentatively TRBD2 (6 bases). This CDR3 has 15 amino acids. Deletions cut 2 bases from V and 1 base from J, with 12 bases between. Germline lookup yields CDR1 MNHNS and CDR2 SASEGT. CDR3 bases: TGTGCCAGCAGTGAATTCCTCGGGAGTTCCTACGAGCAGTACTTC. Its translation is CASSEFLGSSYEQYF.

This clonotype was recorded once. The chain combines TRBV18 with TRBJ2-7, with 11 positions matching TRBD2. CDR1 is KGHSH and CDR2 is LQKENI in the germline V gene. V dropped 1 base and J dropped 4; count of bases not matched to a gene: 3. This CDR3 has 15 residues. The CDR3, as DNA: TGTGCCAGCTCACCACAGACTAGCGGGACGTACGAGCAGTACTTC. As protein: CASSPQTSGTYEQYF.

This clonotype was counted at least ten times. This rearrangement joins TRBV6-2 or TRBV6-3 to TRBJ2-1; TRBD2 is a possible D gene (5 bases). V dropped 5 bases and J dropped 8 bases, with 7 bases sitting between them. This CDR3 contains 11 residues. The germline CDR1 and CDR2 sequences are MNHEY and SVGEGT. Here the CDR3 DNA reads TGTGCCAGCAGTAATAGCGATGAGCAGTTCTTC. Protein product: CASSNSDEQFF.

The chain combines TRBV30 with TRBJ2-3, with unresolved D. The V gene lost 4 bases and the J gene lost 0 bases, with 8 bases spanning the gap. The CDR3 extends over 13 amino acids. Germline V gene sequence: CDR1 GTSNPN, CDR2 SVGIG (reference sequence). CDR3 loop: CAWTRASTDTQYF. CDR3 in DNA: TGTGCCTGGACCCGAGCTAGCACAGATACGCAGTATTTT.

This clonotype was observed at least ten times. The rearrangement uses TRBV7-9 and TRBJ2-1; 13 nucleotides match TRBD2. CDR3 length: 17 amino acids. The V gene end was trimmed by 4 bases and the J gene end by 0 bases; junction bases not matched to a gene: 3. Germline V gene sequence: CDR1 SEHNR, CDR2 FQNEAQ (reference sequence). CDR3 residues: CASSSRTSGSSYNEQFF. CDR3 coding DNA: TGTGCCAGCAGCTCAAGGACTAGCGGGAGCTCCTACAATGAGCAGTTCTTC.

This clonotype was counted between two and nine times. The rearrangement joins TRBV20-1 to TRBJ1-5; 8 bases map to TRBD1. The CDR3 length is 19 residues. V lost 3 bases, J lost 3 bases, and 19 bases stayed unmatched. Germline V gene lookup returns CDR1 DFQATT and CDR2 SNEGSKA (reference sequence). CDR3 protein: CSASPLIRTGPVSNQPQHF. CDR3 nucleotides: TGCAGTGCTAGTCCACTAATAAGGACAGGGCCCGTCTCCAATCAGCCCCAGCATTTT.

This clonotype was observed at least ten times. The V gene is TRBV27, the J gene TRBJ2-5, with TRBD1 matching over 7 bases. Germline V gene lookup returns CDR1 MNHEY and CDR2 SMNVEV (reference sequence). The CDR3 is 14 residues long. V lost 5 bases, J lost 2 bases, and 5 bases stayed unmatched. As DNA, the CDR3 is TGTGCCAGCAGTCCGATGGGACAGCAAGAGACCCAGTACTTC. This codes for CASSPMGQQETQYF.

The V call is TRBV12-3 or TRBV12-4, the J call TRBJ1-3; D gene uncertain. V lost 8 bases to trimming and J lost 0 bases, with 8 bases between them. CDR3 length: 13 residues. The CDR3 region has the DNA TGTGCCAGCCAAGATTCCTCTGGAAACACCATATATTTT. It encodes CASQDSSGNTIYF.